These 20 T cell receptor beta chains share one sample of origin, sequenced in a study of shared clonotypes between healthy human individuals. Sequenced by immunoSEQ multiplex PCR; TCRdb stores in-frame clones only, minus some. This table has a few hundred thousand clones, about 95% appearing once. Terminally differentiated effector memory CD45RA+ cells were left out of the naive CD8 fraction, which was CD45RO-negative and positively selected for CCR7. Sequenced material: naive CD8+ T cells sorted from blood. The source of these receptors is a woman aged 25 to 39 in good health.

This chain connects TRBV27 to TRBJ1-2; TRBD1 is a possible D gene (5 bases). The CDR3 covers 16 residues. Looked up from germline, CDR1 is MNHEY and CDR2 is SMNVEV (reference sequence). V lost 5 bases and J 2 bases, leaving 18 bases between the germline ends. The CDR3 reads CASSEGWSGLNYGYTF. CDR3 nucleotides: TGTGCCAGCAGTGAGGGGTGGTCAGGGCTCAACTATGGCTACACCTTC.

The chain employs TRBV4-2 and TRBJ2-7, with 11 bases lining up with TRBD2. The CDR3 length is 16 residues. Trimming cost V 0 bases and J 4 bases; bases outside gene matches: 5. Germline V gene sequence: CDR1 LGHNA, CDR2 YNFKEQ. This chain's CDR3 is CASSQDKLAGVYEQYF. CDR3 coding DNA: TGTGCCAGCAGCCAAGATAAACTAGCGGGAGTTTACGAGCAGTACTTC.

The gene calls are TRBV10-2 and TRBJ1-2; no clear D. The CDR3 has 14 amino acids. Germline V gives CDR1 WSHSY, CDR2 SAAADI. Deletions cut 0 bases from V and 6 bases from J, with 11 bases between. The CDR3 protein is CASSESVRANGYTF. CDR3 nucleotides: TGCGCCAGCAGTGAGTCCGTTCGCGCCAATGGCTACACCTTC.

Here the CDR3 reads CASSSSISYGYTF. The CDR3, as DNA: TGTGCCAGCAGCTCATCGATAAGCTATGGCTACACCTTC. The chain combines TRBV2 with TRBJ1-2, with no clear D. The CDR3 runs to 13 residues. Germline loops: CDR1 SNHLY, CDR2 FYNNEI. Trimming took 6 bases from V and 4 from J, leaving 12 bases between them.

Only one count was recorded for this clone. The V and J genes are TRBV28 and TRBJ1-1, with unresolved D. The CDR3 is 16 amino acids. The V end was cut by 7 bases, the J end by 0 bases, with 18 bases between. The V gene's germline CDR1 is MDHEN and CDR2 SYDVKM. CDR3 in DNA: TGTGCCAGCAATCCCCACCCCCGCAGCATGAACACTGAAGCTTTCTTT. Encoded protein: CASNPHPRSMNTEAFF.

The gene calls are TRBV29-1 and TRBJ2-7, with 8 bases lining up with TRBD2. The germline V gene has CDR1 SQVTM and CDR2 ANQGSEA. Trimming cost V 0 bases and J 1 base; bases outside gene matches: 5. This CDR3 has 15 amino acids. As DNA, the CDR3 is TGCAGCGTTGAAGAAGGCGGGAGGCCGTCCTACGAGCAGTACTTC. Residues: CSVEEGGRPSYEQYF.

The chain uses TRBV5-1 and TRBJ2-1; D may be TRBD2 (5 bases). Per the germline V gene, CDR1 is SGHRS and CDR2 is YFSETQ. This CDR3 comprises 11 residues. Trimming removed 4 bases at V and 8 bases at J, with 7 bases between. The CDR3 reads CASSVDYEQFF. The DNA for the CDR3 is TGCGCCAGCAGCGTGGACTATGAGCAGTTCTTC.

The CDR3: CASLDRSNEKLFF. The CDR3 DNA follows: TGTGCCAGCCTGGACAGGAGTAATGAAAAACTGTTTTTT. V is TRBV2 and J is TRBJ1-4; 7 bases are a match to TRBD1. The CDR3 has 13 residues. Germline values: CDR1 SNHLY, CDR2 FYNNEI. V lost 8 bases and J lost 4; bases outside the gene matches: 4. Full variable domain (remainder filled in from reference TRBV2 and TRBJ1-4): EPEVTQTPSHQVTQMGQEVILRCVPISNHLYFYWYRQILGQKVEFLVSFYNNEISEKSEIFDDQFSVERPDGSNFTLKIRSTKLEDSAMYFCASLDRSNEKLFFGSGTQLSVL.

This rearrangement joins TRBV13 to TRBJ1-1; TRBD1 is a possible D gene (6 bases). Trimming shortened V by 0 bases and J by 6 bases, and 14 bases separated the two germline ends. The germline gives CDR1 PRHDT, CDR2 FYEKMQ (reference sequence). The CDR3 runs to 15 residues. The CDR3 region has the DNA TGTGCCAGCAGCTTAGGTACGGGGGCGACGTCTGAAGCTTTCTTT. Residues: CASSLGTGATSEAFF.

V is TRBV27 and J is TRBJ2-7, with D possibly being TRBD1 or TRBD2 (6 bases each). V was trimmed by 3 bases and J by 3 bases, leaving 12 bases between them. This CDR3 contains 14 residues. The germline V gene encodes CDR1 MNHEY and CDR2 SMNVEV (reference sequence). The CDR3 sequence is CASSFVGGIYEQYF. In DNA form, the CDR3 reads TGTGCCAGCAGTTTTGTAGGGGGGATCTACGAGCAGTACTTC.

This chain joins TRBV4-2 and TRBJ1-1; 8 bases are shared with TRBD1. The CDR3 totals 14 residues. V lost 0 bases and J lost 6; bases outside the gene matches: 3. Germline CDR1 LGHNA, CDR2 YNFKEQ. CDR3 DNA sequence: TGTGCCAGCAGCCAAGAAACAGGGGGAGCTGAAGCTTTCTTT. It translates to CASSQETGGAEAFF.

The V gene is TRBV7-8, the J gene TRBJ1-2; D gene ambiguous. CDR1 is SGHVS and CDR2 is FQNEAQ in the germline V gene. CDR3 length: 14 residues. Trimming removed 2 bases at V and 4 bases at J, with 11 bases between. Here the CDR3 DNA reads TGTGCCAGCAGCTTAAGTGGAGGCCGCTATGGCTACACCTTC. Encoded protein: CASSLSGGRYGYTF.

The chain's CDR3 is CASSSATDGSYEQYF. CDR3 in DNA: TGTGCCAGCAGCTCCGCGACGGACGGATCCTACGAGCAGTACTTC. This chain connects TRBV7-9 to TRBJ2-7, with D hard to call. The ends were cut back, 4 bases at V and 1 base at J, with 14 bases in the middle. Germline assignment: CDR1 SEHNR and CDR2 FQNEAQ (reference sequence). This CDR3 comprises 15 residues.

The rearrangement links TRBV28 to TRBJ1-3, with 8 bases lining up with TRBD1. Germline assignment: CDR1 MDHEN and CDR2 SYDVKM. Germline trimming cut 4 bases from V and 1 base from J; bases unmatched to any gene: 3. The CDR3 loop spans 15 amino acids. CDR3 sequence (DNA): TGTGCCAGCAGTTGGCGACAGGGGTCTGGAAACACCATATATTTT. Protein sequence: CASSWRQGSGNTIYF.

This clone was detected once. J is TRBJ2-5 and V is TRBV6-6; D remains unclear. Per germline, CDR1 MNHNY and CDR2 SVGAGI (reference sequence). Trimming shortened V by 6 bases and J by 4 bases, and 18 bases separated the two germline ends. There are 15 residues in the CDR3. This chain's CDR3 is CASSPLGHPPETQYF. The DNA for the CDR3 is TGTGCCAGCAGCCCCCTAGGTCACCCCCCAGAGACCCAGTACTTC.

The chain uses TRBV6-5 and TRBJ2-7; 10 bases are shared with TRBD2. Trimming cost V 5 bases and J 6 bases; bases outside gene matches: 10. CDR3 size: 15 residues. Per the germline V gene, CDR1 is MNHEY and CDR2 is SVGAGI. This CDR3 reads CASSPQPSGSFEQYF. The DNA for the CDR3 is TGTGCCAGCAGTCCCCAGCCTAGCGGGAGTTTCGAGCAGTACTTC.

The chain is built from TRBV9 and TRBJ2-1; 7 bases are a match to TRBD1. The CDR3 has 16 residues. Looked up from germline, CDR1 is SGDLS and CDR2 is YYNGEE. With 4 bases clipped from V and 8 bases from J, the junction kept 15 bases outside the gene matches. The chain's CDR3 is CASSTPRQGVGDEQFF. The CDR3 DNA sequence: TGTGCCAGCAGCACCCCCCGCCAGGGGGTAGGTGATGAGCAGTTCTTC.

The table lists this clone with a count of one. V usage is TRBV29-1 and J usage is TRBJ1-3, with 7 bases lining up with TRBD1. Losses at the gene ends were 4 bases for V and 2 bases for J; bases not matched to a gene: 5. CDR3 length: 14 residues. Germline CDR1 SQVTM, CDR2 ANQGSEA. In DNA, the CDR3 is TGCAGCGTTGGAGACAGGGCCCCTGGAAACACCATATATTTT. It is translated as CSVGDRAPGNTIYF.

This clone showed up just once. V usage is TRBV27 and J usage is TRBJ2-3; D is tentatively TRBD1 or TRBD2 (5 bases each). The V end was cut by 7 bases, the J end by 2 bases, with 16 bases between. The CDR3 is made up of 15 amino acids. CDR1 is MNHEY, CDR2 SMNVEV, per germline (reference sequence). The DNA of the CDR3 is TGTGCCAGCACTCGACGGGGCCGGGACACAGATACGCAGTATTTT. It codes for CASTRRGRDTDTQYF.

This CDR3 reads CSVPSVLREQFF. CDR3 nucleotides: TGCAGCGTTCCCTCCGTTTTGAGAGAGCAGTTCTTC. V and J are TRBV29-1 and TRBJ2-1; the D is unclear. CDR3 length equals 12 residues. The germline gives CDR1 SQVTM, CDR2 ANQGSEA. V was cut by 5 bases and J by 10 bases, with 15 bases left in between.